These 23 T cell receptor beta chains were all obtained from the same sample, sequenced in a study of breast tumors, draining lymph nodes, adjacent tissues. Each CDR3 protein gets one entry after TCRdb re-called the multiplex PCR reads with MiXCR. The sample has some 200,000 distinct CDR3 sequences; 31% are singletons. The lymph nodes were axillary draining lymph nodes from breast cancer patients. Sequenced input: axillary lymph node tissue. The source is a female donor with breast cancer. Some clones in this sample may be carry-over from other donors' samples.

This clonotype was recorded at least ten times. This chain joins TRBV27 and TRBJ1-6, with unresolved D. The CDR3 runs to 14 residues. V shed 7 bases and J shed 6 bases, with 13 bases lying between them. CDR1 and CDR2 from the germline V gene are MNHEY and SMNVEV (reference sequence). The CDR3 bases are TGTGCCAGCACCTCTCCCGGCAGTAATTCACCCCTCCACTTT. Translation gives CASTSPGSNSPLHF.

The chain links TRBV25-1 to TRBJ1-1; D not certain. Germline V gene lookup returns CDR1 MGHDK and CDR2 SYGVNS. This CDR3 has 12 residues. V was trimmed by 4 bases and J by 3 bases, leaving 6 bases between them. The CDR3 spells CASSGPYTEAFF. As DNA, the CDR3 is TGTGCCAGCAGTGGACCGTACACTGAAGCTTTCTTT.

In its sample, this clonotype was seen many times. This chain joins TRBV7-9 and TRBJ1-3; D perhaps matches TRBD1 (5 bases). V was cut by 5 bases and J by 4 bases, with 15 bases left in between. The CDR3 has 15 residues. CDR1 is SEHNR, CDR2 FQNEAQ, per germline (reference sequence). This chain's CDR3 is CASSREARAGNTIYF. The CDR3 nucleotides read TGTGCCAGCAGCAGAGAGGCCAGGGCGGGAAACACCATATATTTT.

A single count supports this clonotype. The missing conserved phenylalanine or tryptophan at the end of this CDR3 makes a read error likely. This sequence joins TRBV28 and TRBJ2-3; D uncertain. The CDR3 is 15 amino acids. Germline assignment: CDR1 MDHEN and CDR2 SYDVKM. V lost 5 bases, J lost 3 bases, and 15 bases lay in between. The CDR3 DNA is TGTGCCAGCAGTGCCCCTGGGTCGCTAACAGATACGCAGTATTCT. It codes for CASSAPGSLTDTQYS.

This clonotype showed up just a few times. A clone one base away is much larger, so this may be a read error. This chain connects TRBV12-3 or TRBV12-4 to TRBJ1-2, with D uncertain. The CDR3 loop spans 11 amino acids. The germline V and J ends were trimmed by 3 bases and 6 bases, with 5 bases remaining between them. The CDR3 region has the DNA TGTGCCAGCAGTTTCGCGGATGGCTACACCTTC. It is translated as CASSFADGYTF.

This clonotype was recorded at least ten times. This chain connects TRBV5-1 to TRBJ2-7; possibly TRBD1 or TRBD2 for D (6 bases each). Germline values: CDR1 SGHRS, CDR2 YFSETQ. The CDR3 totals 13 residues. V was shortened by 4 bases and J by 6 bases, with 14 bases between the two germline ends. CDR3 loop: CASSQGGGGEQYF. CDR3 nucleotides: TGCGCCAGCAGCCAGGGTGGAGGGGGCGAGCAGTACTTC.

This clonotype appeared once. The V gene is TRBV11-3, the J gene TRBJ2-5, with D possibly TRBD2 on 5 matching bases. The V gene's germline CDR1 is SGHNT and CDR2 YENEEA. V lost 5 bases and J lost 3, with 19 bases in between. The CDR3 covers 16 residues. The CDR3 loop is CASSAPLWAREETQYF. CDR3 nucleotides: TGTGCCAGCAGCGCGCCCCTATGGGCGAGGGAAGAGACCCAGTACTTC. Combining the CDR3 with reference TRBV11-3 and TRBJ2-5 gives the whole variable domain EAGVVQSPRYKIIEKKQPVAFWCNPISGHNTLYWYLQNLGQGPELLIRYENEEAVDDSQLPKDRFSAERLKGVDSTLKIQPAELGDSAVYLCASSAPLWAREETQYFGPGTRLLVL.

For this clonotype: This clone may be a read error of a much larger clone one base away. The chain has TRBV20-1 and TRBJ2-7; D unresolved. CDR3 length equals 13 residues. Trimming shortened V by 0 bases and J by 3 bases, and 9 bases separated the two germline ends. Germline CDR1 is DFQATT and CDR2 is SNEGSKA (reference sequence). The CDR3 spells CSAREAPIYEQYF. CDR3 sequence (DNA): TGCAGTGCTAGAGAGGCCCCAATCTACGAGCAGTACTTC.

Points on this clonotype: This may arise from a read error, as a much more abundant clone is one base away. CDR3 amino acids: CASSPDNSEQFF. Here the CDR3 DNA reads TGTGCCAGCTCACCCGACAACAGTGAGCAGTTCTTC. This chain joins TRBV18 and TRBJ2-1, with D unresolved. CDR1 KGHSH and CDR2 LQKENI come from the germline V gene. The V end lost 3 bases, the J end lost 9 bases, and 9 bases lay between the germline ends. The CDR3 covers 12 residues. Based on the CDR3 plus reference TRBV18 and TRBJ2-1, the full variable domain is NAGVMQNPRHLVRRRGQEARLRCSPMKGHSHVYWYRQLPEEGLKFMVYLQKENIIDESGMPKERFSAEFPKEGPSILRIQQVVRGDSAAYFCASSPDNSEQFFGPGTRLTVL.

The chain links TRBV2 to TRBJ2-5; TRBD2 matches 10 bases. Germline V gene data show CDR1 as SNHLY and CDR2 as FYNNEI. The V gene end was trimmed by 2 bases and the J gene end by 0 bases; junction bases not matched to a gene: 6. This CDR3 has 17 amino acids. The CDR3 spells CASSESLAGANQETQYF. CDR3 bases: TGTGCCAGCAGTGAATCCCTAGCGGGGGCCAACCAAGAGACCCAGTACTTC. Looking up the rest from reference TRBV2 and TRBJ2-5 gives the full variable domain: EPEVTQTPSHQVTQMGQEVILRCVPISNHLYFYWYRQILGQKVEFLVSFYNNEISEKSEIFDDQFSVERPDGSNFTLKIRSTKLEDSAMYFCASSESLAGANQETQYFGPGTRLLVL.

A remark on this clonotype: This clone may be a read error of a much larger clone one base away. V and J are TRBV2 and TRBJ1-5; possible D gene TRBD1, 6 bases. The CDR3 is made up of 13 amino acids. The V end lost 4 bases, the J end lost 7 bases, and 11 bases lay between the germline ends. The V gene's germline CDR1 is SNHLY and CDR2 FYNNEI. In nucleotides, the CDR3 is TGTGCCAGCAGTGCAACAGGGACGCAGCCCCAGCATTTT. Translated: CASSATGTQPQHF.

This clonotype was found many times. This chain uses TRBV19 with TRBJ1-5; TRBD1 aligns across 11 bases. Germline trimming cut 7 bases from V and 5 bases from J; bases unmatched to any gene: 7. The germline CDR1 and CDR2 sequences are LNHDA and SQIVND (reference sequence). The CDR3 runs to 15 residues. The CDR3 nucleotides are TGTGCCAGTAACCCGGACAGGGGGCCGGATCAGCCCCAGCATTTT. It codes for CASNPDRGPDQPQHF.

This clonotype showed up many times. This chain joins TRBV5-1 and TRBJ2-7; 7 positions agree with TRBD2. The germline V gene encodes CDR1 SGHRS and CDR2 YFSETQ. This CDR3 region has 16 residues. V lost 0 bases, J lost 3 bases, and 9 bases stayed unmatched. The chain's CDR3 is CASSLAGTTQRYEQYF. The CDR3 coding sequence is TGCGCCAGCAGCTTGGCGGGGACTACCCAGCGCTACGAGCAGTACTTC.

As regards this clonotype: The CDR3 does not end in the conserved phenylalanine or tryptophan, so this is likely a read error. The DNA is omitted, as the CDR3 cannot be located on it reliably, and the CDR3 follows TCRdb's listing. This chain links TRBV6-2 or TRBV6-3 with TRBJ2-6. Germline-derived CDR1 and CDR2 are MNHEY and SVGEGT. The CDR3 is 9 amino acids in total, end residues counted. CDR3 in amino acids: CASSYSKTS.

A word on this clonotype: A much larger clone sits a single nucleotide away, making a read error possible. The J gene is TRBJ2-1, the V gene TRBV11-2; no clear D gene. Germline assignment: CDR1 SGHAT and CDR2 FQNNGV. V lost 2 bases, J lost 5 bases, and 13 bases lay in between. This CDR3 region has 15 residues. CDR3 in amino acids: CASSLWKATHNEQFF. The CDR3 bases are TGTGCCAGCAGCTTATGGAAAGCTACCCACAATGAGCAGTTCTTC.

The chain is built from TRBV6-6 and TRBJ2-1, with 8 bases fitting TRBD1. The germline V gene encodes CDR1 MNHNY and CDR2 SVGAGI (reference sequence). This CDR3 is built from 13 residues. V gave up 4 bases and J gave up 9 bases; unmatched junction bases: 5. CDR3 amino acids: CASSLQGGSEQFF. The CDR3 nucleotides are TGTGCCAGCAGTTTACAGGGGGGAAGTGAGCAGTTCTTC.

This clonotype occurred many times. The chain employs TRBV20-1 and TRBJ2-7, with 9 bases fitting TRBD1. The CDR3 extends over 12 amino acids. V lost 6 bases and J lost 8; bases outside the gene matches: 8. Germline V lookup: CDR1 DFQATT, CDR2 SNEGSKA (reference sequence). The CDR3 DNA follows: TGCAGTGCATACCGGGACAGGGCGCAGCAGTACTTC. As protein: CSAYRDRAQQYF.

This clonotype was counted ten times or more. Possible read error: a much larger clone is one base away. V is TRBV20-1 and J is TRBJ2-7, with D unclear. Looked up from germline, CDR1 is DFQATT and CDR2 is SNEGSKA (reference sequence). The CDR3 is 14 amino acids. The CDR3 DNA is TGCAGTGCTAGAGATCATGGCAGGTCCTCCGAGCAGTACTTC. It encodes CSARDHGRSSEQYF.

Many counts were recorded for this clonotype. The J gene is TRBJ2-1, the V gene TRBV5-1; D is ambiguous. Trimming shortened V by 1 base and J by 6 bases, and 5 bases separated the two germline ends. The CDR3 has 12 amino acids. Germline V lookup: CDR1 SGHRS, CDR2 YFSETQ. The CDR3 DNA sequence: TGCGCCAGCAGCTTGTCTAGCAATGAGCAGTTCTTC. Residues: CASSLSSNEQFF.

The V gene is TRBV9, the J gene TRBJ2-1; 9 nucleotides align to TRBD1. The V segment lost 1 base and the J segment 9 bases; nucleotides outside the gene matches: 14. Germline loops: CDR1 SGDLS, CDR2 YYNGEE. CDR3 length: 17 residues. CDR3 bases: TGTGCCAGCAGCGTACGGGACAGGGTGAAGACACAGACTGAGCAGTTCTTC. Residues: CASSVRDRVKTQTEQFF.

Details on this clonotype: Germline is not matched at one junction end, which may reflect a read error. CDR3 nucleotide sequence: TGTGCCAGCAGTCACTCTCCCGGACAGGGGGCTGATAGCAATCAGCCCCAGCATTTT. Translated: CASSHSPGQGADSNQPQHF. This chain uses TRBV6-2 or TRBV6-3 with TRBJ1-5, with 11 bases aligning to TRBD1. The CDR3 consists of 19 residues. Germline loops: CDR1 MNHEY, CDR2 SVGEGT.

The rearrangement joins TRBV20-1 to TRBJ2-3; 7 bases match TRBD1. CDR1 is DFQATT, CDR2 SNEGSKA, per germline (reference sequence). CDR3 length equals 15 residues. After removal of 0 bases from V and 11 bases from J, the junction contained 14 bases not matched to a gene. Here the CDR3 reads CSARDQMGQNNEQYF. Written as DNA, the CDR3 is TGCAGTGCTAGAGACCAAATGGGACAGAACAATGAGCAGTATTTT.

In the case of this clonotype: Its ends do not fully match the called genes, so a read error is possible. CDR3 protein: CAGSQDLTVEKLFF. The CDR3 bases are TGCGCCGGCAGCCAAGATTTGACGGTTGAAAAACTGTTTTTT. J is TRBJ1-4 and V is TRBV4-1; D is ambiguous. From germline, CDR1 is MGHRA and CDR2 YSYEKL. The CDR3 totals 14 residues.